Shown below are 3 T cell receptor beta chains from a single sample sequenced in a study of T cell responses to AZD1222 COVID-19 vaccine. The table came from immunoSEQ multiplex PCR; TCRdb's copy has only in-frame clones and leaves some out. The sample has roughly 160,000 clones; approximately 92% are singletons. The sequences come from peripheral blood, collected on day 0 of AZD1222 vaccination. These receptors were obtained from an adult in good health.

The V call is TRBV9, the J call TRBJ2-3, with 7 bases that match TRBD1. This CDR3 comprises 14 residues. Germline V gene data show CDR1 as SGDLS and CDR2 as YYNGEE. J lost 2 bases, V lost 4 bases, and 4 bases had no gene match. In DNA form, the CDR3 reads TGTGCCAGCAGCCGGACAGGTTTCACAGATACGCAGTATTTT. It translates to CASSRTGFTDTQYF.

This sequence joins TRBV27 and TRBJ2-1, with D possibly being TRBD1 (6 bases). Per the germline V gene, CDR1 is MNHEY and CDR2 is SMNVEV (reference sequence). The CDR3 spans 14 residues. The V end lost 2 bases, the J end lost 2 bases, and 7 bases lay between the germline ends. This chain's CDR3 is CASSLRDTYNEQFF. Written as DNA, the CDR3 is TGTGCCAGCAGTTTACGGGACACCTACAATGAGCAGTTCTTC.

The chain carries TRBV2 and TRBJ2-5; 11 nucleotides align to TRBD2. There are 16 residues in the CDR3. Germline CDR1 and CDR2: SNHLY and FYNNEI. The junction had 8 bases not matched to a gene; V was cut back by 3 bases and J by 5 bases. The CDR3 nucleotides are TGTGCCAGCAGTGATTTAGCGGGGGGGCACGGTGAGACCCAGTACTTC. It is translated as CASSDLAGGHGETQYF.